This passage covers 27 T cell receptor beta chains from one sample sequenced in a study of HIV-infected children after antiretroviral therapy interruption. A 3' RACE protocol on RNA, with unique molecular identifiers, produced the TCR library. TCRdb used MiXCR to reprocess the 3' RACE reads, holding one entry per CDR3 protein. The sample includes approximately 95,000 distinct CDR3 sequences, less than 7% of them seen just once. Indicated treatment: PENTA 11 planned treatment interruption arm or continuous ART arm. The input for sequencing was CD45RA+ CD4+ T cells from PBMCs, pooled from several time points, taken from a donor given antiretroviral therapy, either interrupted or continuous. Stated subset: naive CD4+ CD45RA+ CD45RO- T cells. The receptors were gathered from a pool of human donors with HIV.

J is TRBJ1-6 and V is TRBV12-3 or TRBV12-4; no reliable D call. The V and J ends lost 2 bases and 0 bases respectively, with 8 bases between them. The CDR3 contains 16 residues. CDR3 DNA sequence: TGTGCCAGCAGTTTATTTCGTGCCTCCTATAATTCACCCCTCCACTTT. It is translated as CASSLFRASYNSPLHF.

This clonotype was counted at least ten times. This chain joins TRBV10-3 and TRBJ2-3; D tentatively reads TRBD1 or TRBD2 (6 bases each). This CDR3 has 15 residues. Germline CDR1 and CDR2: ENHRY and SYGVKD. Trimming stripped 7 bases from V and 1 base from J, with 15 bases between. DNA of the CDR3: TGTGCCATCAAGGCTGGGGGGCAGGGCACAGATACGCAGTATTTT. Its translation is CAIKAGGQGTDTQYF.

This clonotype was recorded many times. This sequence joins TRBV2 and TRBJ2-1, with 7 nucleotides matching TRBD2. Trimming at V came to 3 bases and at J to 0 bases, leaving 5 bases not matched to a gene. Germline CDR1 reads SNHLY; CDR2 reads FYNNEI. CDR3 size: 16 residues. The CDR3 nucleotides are TGTGCCAGCAGTGAGGGGAGGGGCATCTCCTACAATGAGCAGTTCTTC. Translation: CASSEGRGISYNEQFF.

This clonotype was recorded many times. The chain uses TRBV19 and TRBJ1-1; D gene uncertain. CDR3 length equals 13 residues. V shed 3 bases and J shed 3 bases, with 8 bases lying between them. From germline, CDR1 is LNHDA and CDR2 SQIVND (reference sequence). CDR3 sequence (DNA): TGTGCCAGTAGTATCAGTCAGGACACTGAAGCTTTCTTT. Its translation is CASSISQDTEAFF.

CDR3 protein: CASSLALTEPGELFF. CDR3 coding DNA: TGTGCCAGCAGCTTAGCGCTGACAGAACCCGGGGAGCTGTTTTTT. The genes are TRBV7-9 and TRBJ2-2; the D gene is possibly TRBD1 (5 bases). V lost 0 bases, J lost 6 bases, and 11 bases lay in between. The CDR3 spans 15 residues. Germline V gene data show CDR1 as SEHNR and CDR2 as FQNEAQ (reference sequence).

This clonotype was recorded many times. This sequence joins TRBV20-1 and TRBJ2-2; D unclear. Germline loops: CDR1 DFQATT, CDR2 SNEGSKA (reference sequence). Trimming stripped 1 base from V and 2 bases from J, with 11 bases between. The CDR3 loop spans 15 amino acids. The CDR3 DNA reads TGCAGTGCTAGAGCCACCGGGTCAAACACCGGGGAGCTGTTTTTT. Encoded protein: CSARATGSNTGELFF.

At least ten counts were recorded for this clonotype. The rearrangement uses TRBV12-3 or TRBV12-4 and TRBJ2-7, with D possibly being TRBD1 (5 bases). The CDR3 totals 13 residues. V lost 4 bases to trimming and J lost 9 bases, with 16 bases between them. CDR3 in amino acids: CASSSRQPPRQYF. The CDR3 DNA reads TGTGCCAGCAGTTCTCGACAGCCACCTCGGCAGTACTTC.

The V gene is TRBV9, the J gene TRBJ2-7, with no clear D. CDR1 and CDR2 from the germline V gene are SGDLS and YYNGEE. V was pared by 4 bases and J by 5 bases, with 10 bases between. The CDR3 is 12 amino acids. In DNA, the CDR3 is TGTGCCAGCAGCCGATCCGACCACGAGCAGTACTTC. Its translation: CASSRSDHEQYF.

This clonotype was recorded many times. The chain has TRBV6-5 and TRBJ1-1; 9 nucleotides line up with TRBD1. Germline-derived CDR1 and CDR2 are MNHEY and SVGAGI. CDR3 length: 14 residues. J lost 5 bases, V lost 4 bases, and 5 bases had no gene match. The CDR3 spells CASSSQGAHTEAFF. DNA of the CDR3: TGTGCCAGCAGTTCACAGGGGGCGCATACTGAAGCTTTCTTT.

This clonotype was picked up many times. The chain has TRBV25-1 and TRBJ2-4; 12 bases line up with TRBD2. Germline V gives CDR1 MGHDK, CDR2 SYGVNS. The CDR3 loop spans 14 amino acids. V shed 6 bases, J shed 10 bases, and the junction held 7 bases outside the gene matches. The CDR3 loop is CASRASTSGGIQYF. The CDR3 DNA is TGTGCCAGCAGAGCAAGCACTAGCGGGGGGATTCAGTACTTC.

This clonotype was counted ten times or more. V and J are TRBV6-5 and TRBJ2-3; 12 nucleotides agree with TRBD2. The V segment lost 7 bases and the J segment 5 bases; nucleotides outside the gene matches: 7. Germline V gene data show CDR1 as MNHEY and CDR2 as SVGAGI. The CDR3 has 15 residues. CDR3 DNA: TGTGCCAGCAAGCCTAGCGGGGGGGCCGGAGATACGCAGTATTTT. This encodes CASKPSGGAGDTQYF.

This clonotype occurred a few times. The CDR3 nucleotides are TGCGCCAGCAGGGACTCCTCCTACGAGCAGTACTTC. It yields the protein CASRDSSYEQYF. The V gene is TRBV5-1, the J gene TRBJ2-7; perhaps TRBD2 as D (5 bases). In germline, CDR1 is SGHRS, CDR2 YFSETQ. V lost 5 bases and J lost 0, with 6 bases in between. The CDR3 extends over 12 amino acids.

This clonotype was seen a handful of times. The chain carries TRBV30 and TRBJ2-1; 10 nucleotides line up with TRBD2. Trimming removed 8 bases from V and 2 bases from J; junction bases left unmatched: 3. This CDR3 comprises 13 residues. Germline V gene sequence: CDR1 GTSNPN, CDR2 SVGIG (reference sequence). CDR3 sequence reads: CAGTSGAYNEQFF. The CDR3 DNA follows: TGTGCCGGAACTAGCGGGGCCTACAATGAGCAGTTCTTC.

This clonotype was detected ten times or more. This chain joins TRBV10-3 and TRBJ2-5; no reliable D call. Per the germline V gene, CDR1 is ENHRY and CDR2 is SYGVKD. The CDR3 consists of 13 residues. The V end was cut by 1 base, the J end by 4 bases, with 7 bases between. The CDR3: CAISEFARETQYF. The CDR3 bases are TGTGCCATCAGTGAGTTCGCCCGAGAGACCCAGTACTTC.

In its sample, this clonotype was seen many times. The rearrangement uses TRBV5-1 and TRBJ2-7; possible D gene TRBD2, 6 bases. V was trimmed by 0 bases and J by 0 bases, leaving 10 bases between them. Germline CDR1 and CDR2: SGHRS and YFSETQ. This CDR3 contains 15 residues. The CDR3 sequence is CASSLATSSSYEQYF. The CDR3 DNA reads TGCGCCAGCAGCTTGGCCACTAGCTCCTCCTACGAGCAGTACTTC.

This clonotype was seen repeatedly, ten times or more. The CDR3 DNA sequence: TGTGCCAGCAGTTTAGCGCTGGGGGGCGTAGGGTATGGCTACACCTTC. It specifies CASSLALGGVGYGYTF. J is TRBJ1-2 and V is TRBV12-3 or TRBV12-4, with a tentative D call TRBD1 (6 bases). Trimming left V 0 bases short and J 5 bases short, with 16 bases between. This CDR3 has 16 residues.

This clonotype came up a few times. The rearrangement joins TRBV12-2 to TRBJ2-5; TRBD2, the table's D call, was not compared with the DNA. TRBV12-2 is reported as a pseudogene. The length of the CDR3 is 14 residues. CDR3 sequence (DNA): TGTGCAAGTCGCTTGGGACTAGCGGAAGAGACCCAGTACTTC. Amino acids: CASRLGLAEETQYF.

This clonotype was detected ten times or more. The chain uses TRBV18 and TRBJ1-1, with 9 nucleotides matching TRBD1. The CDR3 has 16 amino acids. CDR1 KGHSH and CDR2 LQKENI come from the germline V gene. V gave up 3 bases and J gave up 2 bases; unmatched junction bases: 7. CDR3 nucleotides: TGTGCCAGCTCACCGGTTCCGGGACAGGGTAACACTGAAGCTTTCTTT. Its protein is CASSPVPGQGNTEAFF.

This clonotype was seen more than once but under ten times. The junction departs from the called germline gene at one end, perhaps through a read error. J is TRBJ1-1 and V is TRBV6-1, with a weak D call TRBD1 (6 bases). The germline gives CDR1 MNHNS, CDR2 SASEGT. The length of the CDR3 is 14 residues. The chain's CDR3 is CASRDGQLNTEAFF. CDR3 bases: TGTGCCAGCCGTGATGGACAGCTGAACACTGAAGCTTTCTTT.

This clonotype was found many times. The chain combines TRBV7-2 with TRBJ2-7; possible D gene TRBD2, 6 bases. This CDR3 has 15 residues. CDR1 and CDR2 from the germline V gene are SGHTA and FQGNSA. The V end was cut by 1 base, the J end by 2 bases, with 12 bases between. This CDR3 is CASSLVTRGPYEQYF. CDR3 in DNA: TGTGCCAGCAGCTTAGTGACGCGGGGCCCCTACGAGCAGTACTTC.

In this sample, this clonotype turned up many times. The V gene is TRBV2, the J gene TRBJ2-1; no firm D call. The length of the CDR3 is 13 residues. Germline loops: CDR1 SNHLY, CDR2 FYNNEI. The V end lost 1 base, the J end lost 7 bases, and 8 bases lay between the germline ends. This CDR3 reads CASSEGHANEQFF. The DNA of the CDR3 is TGTGCCAGCAGTGAAGGACATGCGAATGAGCAGTTCTTC.

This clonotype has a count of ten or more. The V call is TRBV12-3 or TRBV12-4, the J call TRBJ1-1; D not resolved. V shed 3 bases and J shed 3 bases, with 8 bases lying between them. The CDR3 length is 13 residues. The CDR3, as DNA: TGTGCCAGCAGTTTGCAGCGGGACACTGAAGCTTTCTTT. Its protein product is CASSLQRDTEAFF.

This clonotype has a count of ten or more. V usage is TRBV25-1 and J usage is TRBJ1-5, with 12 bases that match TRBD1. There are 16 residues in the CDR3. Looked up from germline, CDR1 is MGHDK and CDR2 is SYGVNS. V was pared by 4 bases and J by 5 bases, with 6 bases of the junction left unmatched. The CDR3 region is CASSAMGQGADQPQHF. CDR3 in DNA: TGTGCCAGCAGTGCAATGGGACAGGGGGCCGATCAGCCCCAGCATTTT.

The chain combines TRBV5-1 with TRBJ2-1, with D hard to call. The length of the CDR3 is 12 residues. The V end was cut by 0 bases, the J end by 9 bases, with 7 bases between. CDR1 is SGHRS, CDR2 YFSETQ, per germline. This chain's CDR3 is CASSLELGEQFF. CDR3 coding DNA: TGCGCCAGCAGCTTGGAATTGGGTGAGCAGTTCTTC.

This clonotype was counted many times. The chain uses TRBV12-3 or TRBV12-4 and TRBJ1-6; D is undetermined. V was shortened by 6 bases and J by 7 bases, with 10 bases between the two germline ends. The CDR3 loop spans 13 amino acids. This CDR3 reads CASSQQLNSPLHF. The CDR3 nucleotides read TGTGCCAGCAGCCAGCAACTAAATTCACCCCTCCACTTT.

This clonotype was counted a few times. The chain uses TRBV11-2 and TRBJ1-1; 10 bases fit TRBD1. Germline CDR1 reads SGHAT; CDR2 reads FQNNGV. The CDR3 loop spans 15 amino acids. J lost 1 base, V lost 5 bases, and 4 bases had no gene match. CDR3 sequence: CASSPDRGSNTEAFF. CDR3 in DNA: TGTGCCAGCAGCCCGGACAGGGGGTCGAACACTGAAGCTTTCTTT.

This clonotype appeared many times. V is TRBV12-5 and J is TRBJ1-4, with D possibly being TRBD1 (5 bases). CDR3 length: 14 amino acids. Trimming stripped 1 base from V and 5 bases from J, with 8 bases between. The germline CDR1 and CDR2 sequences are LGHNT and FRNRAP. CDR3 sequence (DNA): TGTGCTAGTGGTTTGGGACAGAGAAATGAAAAACTGTTTTTT. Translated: CASGLGQRNEKLFF. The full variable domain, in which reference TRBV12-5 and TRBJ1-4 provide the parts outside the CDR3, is DARVTQTPRHKVTEMGQEVTMRCQPILGHNTVFWYRQTMMQGLELLAYFRNRAPLDDSGMPKDRFSAEMPDATLATLKIQPSEPRDSAVYFCASGLGQRNEKLFFGSGTQLSVL.